The entry below describes one TCR beta chain. What it binds is unknown. V lost 0 bases, J lost 2 bases, and 9 bases lay in between. The CDR3 sequence is 15 residues long. CDR1 is SGHDT, CDR2 YYEEEE, per germline. After isolation, RNA underwent reverse transcription to generate cDNA as the sequencing template. Generated by immunoSEQ multiplex PCR, the TCRdb table keeps only in-frame clones and is missing some. The sample carries fewer than 250,000 clones, more than 30% recorded once. This specimen belongs to a study of CD8+ T cells in alopecia areata. Study-level results: Scalp clonality decreased significantly with tofacitinib, and so did expanded CD8+ clones among the top 100. Persistence of many expanded lesional clones was seen in scalp and blood during tofacitinib.

Treatment defined: oral pan-JAK inhibitor, 5-10 mg twice daily. Individuals with alopecia areata gave both lesional scalp punch biopsies and peripheral blood for collection. This chain connects TRBV5-6 to TRBJ2-1; D ambiguous. Sequenced here: CD4+ T cells sorted from blood, sampled at approximately week 30, from a patient treated with tofacitinib. This sequence was found in a human donor with alopecia areata. The CDR3 sequence: CASSLVWPPYNEQFF. The CDR3, as DNA: TGTGCCAGCAGCTTGGTTTGGCCGCCCTACAATGAGCAGTTCTTC.